This TCR beta chain is from a study of cytomegalovirus exposure and HLA in healthy donors. The PCR ran on 60 Vbeta and 13 Jbeta primers. Profiled with immunoSEQ multiplex PCR; TCRdb holds only in-frame clones, not every one. The sample has about 180,000 clones, about 80% seen once. This clone turned up a few times. What it binds is unknown. Notes on the study in general: Specificity for CMV antigens was confirmed in vitro for a few of the CMV-associated chains.

The CDR3 runs 13 residues. The germline CDR1 and CDR2 sequences are ENHRY and SYGVKD. Trimming took 4 bases from V and 5 from J, leaving 10 bases between them. Sequencing was carried out using PBMCs. The receptor was isolated from a woman aged 55-69 years in good health and CMV-seropositive. The chain joins TRBV10-3 to TRBJ2-3; D remains unclear. DNA of the CDR3: TGTGCCATCAGTGGCACCCTCGGAGATACGCAGTATTTT. Translating it yields CAISGTLGDTQYF.